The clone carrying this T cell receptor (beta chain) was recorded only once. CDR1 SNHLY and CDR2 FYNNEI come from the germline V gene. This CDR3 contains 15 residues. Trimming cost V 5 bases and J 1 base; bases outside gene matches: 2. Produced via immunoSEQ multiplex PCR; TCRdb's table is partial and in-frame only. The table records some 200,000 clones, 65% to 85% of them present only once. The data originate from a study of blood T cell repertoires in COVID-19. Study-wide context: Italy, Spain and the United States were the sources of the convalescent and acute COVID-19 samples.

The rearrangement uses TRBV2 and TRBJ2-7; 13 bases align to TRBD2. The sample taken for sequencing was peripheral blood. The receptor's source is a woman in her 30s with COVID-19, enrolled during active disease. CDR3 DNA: TGTGCCAGCAGTCGGACTAGCGGGGGATCCTACGAGCAGTACTTC. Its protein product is CASSRTSGGSYEQYF.